These T cell receptor beta chains were read from a single sample in a study of T cell repertoires in cytomegalovirus infection. TCRdb fed the reads into MiXCR, producing one record per CDR3 protein. This sample carries around 740,000 distinct CDR3 sequences, 35% of them seen once, and the ten largest clones take 2.8%. Source material: PBMCs. The receptors were gathered from a human donor in good health (CMV status not recorded). Some clones in this sample may be carry-over from other donors' samples. Each CDR3 is given with its conserved first and last residue. D genes are given only for firm matches. Clone size is stated in some rows and not others, as once, few, many or a class when expanded.

V	size	D	J	DNA	CDR3
TRBV7-8	.	.	TRBJ2-7	TGTGCCAGCAGCTTAGAACACGAGCAGTACTTC	CASSLEHEQYF
TRBV5-1	.	.	TRBJ2-3	TGCGCCAGCAGCGGGCGGGTGATAACAGATACGCAGTATTTT	CASSGRVITDTQYF
TRBV7-2	.	.	TRBJ2-1	TGTGCCAGCAGCCCCGCTCATGATCCGACCTACAATGAGCAGTTCTTC	CASSPAHDPTYNEQFF
TRBV7-6	.	TRBD2	TRBJ2-1	TGTGATAGCAGCTTAAACCTAGCGGACTACAATGAGCAGTCCTTC	CDSSLNLADYNEQSF
TRBV5-1	.	.	TRBJ1-4	TGCGCCAGGACCTTGGGGGACTCGGGACATGAAAAACTGTTTTTT	CARTLGDSGHEKLFF
TRBV10-3	.	TRBD1	TRBJ1-1	TGTGCCATCAGTCGCGGACAGGGGGAAGCTTTCTTT	CAISRGQGEAFF
TRBV12-5	.	TRBD1	TRBJ2-1	TGTGCTAGTGGTCCCCCGGGACAGCCAAGCTCCTACAATGAGCAGTTCTTC	CASGPPGQPSSYNEQFF
TRBV28	many	TRBD2	TRBJ2-1	TGTGCCAGCAGCCTCCAGCGGGATTCGCATGAGCAGTTCTTC	CASSLQRDSHEQFF
TRBV11-1	few	TRBD2	TRBJ2-3	TGTGCCAGCAGCTTAAGCCGGGAGGGCCGGACAGATACGCAGTATTTT	CASSLSREGRTDTQYF
TRBV12-3/TRBV12-4	many	.	TRBJ1-2	TGTGCCAGCAGTTTAGCGGGGTCTAGAGATGTCGGCGGCTACACCTTC	CASSLAGSRDVGGYTF
TRBV28	.	.	TRBJ2-2	TGTGCCAGCAAGACGACGCGCGGGGAGCTGTTTTTT	CASKTTRGELFF
TRBV5-1	.	TRBD1	TRBJ1-1	TGCGCCAGCTCCCTCCGGACAGGGGACACTGAAGCTGTCTTT	CASSLRTGDTEAVF
TRBV28	.	TRBD1	TRBJ1-5	TGTGCCAGCAGCAGGTGGGGACAGGGCACTCAGCCCCAGCATTTT	CASSRWGQGTQPQHF
TRBV19	.	TRBD1	TRBJ2-5	TGCGCCAGCAGCATCGGGACAGCTCAAGAGACCCAGTACTTC	CASSIGTAQETQYF
TRBV7-2	many	TRBD2	TRBJ2-2	TGTGCCAGCAGCTTATCCAGCGGGAGGGCGGGCGGGGAGCTGTTTTTT	CASSLSSGRAGGELFF
TRBV3-1	.	.	TRBJ2-4	TGTGCCAGCAGCCTTCGCTTGGGCGACATTCAGTACTTC	CASSLRLGDIQYF
TRBV4-2	few	.	TRBJ2-5	TGTGCCAGCAGCCAAGAATCTTCAGGCGAGACCCAGTACTTC	CASSQESSGETQYF
TRBV7-8	.	TRBD2	TRBJ2-7	TGTGCCAGCAGCTCCCGGCGACTAGCGGAACGAAACGACGAGCAGTACTTC	CASSSRRLAERNDEQYF
TRBV28	.	TRBD1	TRBJ2-7	TGTGCCAGCAGTTCGTCCCGGGGACAGACCCGTTACGAGCAGTACTTC	CASSSSRGQTRYEQYF
TRBV27	.	.	TRBJ2-2	TGTGCCAGCAGGGGGTACGAGACCGGGGAGCTGTTTTTT	CASRGYETGELFF
TRBV7-2	few	TRBD1	TRBJ2-7	TGTGCCAGCAGCAAGACAGGGGACAACTCCTACGAGCAGTACTTC	CASSKTGDNSYEQYF
TRBV12-3/TRBV12-4	.	.	TRBJ2-4	TGTGCCAGCACCAGTCTGGGCCGGTTTCAGTACTTC	CASTSLGRFQYF
TRBV7-9	.	.	TRBJ1-2	TGTGCCAGCAGTACACTGGCAGAAGGCTATGGCTACACCTTC	CASSTLAEGYGYTF
TRBV20-1	.	TRBD1	TRBJ2-7	TGCAGTGCTAGCGGTCGACAGGGGGCTGTTGAGCAGTACTTC	CSASGRQGAVEQYF
TRBV7-9	few	.	TRBJ2-7	TGTGCCAGCAGTGACAGGAGGGCGATCAGCTCCTACGAGCAGTACTTC	CASSDRRAISSYEQYF
TRBV7-3	.	.	TRBJ1-2	TGTGCCAGCAGTAATACAGGGTCGAGCGGCTACACCTTC	CASSNTGSSGYTF
TRBV7-8	few	.	TRBJ2-1	TGTGCCAGCAGGAGTAGGGACGGATACAATGAGCAGTTCTTC	CASRSRDGYNEQFF
TRBV6-1	.	TRBD2	TRBJ2-7	TGTGCCAGCAGTGAAGGGGGATTTGGGAGCGGGACGGGCGAGCAGTACTTC	CASSEGGFGSGTGEQYF